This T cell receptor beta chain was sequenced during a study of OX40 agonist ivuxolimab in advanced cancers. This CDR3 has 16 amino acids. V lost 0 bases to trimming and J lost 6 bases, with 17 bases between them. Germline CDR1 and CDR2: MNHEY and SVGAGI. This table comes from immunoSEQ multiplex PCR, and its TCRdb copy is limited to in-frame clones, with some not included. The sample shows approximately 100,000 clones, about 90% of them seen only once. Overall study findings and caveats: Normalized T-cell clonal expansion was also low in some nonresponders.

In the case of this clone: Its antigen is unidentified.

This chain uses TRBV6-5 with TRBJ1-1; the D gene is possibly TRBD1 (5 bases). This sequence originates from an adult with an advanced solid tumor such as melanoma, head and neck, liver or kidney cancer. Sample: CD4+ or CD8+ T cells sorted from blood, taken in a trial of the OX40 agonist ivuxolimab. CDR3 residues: CASSYSVPGLSPEAFF. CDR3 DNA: TGTGCCAGCAGTTACTCGGTTCCAGGGTTAAGCCCTGAAGCTTTCTTT.